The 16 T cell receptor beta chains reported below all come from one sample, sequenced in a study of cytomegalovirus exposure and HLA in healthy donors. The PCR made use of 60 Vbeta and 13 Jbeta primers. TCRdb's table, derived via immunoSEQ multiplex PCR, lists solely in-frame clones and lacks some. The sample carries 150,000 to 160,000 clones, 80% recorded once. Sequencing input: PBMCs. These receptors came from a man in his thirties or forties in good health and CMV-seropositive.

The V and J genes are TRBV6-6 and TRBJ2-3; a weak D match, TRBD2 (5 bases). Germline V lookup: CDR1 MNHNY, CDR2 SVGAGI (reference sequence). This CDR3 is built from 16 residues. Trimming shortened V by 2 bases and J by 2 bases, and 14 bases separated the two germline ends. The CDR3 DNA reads TGTGCCAGCAGTTACCCCTTGGACTCATCCACAGATACGCAGTATTTT. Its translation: CASSYPLDSSTDTQYF.

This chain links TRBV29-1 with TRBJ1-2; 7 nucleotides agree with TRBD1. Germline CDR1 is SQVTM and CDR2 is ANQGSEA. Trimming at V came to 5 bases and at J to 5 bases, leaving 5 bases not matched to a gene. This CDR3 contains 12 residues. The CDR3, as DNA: TGCAGCGTTTCCGGGACAGAGTATGGCTACACCTTC. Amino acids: CSVSGTEYGYTF.

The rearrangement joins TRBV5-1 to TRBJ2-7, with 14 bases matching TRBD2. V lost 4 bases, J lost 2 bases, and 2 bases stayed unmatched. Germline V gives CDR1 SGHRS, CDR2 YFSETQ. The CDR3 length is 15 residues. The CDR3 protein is CASSPTSGRAYEQYF. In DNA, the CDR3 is TGCGCCAGCAGCCCGACTAGCGGGAGGGCCTACGAGCAGTACTTC.

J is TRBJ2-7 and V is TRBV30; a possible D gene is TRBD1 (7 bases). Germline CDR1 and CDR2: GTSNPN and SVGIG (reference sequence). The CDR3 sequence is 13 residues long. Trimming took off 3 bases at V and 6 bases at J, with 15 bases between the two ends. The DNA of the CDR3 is TGTGCCTGGAGGGGGGGACAGTTTGGCGAGCAGTACTTC. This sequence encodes CAWRGGQFGEQYF.

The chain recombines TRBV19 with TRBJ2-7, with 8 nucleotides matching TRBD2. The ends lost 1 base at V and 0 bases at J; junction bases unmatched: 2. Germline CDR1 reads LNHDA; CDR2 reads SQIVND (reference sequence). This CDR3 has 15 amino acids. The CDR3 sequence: CASSIAGGSSYEQYF. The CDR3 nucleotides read TGTGCCAGTAGTATAGCGGGGGGGAGCTCCTACGAGCAGTACTTC.

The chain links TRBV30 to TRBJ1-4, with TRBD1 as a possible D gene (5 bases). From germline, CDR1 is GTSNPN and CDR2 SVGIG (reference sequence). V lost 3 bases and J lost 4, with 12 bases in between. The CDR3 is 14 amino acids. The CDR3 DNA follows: TGTGCCTGGAGCTCGGGGGGGATTAATGAAAAACTGTTTTTT. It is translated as CAWSSGGINEKLFF.

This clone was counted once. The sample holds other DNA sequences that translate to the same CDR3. For the CDR3, the DNA is TGTGCCAGCAGCTGGGACAGGGGATTAACCGGGGAGCTGTTTTTT. Protein product: CASSWDRGLTGELFF. The V gene is TRBV7-2, the J gene TRBJ2-2; 10 nucleotides line up with TRBD1. In germline, CDR1 is SGHTA, CDR2 FQGNSA. V shed 4 bases, J shed 5 bases, and the junction held 4 bases outside the gene matches. The CDR3 has 15 residues. Based on the CDR3 plus reference TRBV7-2 and TRBJ2-2, the full variable domain is GAGVSQSPSNKVTEKGKDVELRCDPISGHTALYWYRQSLGQGLEFLIYFQGNSAPDKSGLPSDRFSAERTGGSVSTLTIQRTQQEDSAVYLCASSWDRGLTGELFFGEGSRLTVL.

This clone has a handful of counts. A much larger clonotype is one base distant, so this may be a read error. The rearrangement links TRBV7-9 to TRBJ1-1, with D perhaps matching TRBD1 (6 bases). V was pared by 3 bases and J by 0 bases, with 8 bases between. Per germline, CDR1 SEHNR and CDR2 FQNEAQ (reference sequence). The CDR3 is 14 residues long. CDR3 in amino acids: CASSFGQLNTEAFF. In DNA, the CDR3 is TGTGCCAGCAGCTTTGGACAGCTGAACACTGAAGCTTTCTTT. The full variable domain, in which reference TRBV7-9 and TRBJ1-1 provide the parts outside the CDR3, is DTGVSQNPRHKITKRGQNVTFRCDPISEHNRLYWYRQTLGQGPEFLTYFQNEAQLEKSRLLSDRFSAERPKGSFSTLEIQRTEQGDSAMYLCASSFGQLNTEAFFGQGTRLTVV.

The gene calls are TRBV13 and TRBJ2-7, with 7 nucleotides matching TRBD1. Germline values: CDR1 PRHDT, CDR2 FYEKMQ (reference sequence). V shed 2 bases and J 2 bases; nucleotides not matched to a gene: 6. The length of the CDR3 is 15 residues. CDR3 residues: CASSLRRDSPYEQYF. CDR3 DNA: TGTGCCAGCAGCTTACGCCGGGACAGCCCCTACGAGCAGTACTTC.

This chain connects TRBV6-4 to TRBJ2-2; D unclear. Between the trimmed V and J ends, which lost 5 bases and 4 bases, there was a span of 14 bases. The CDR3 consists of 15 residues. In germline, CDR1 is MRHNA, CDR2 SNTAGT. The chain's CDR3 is CASSRSSGSTGELFF. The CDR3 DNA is TGTGCCAGCAGTCGGTCCTCAGGCAGCACCGGGGAGCTGTTTTTT.

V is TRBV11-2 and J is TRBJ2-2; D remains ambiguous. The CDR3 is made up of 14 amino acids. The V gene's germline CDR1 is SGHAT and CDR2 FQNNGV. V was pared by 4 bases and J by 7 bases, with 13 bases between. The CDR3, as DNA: TGTGCCAGCAGCTCGAGCAGGATCGGCGGGGAGCTGTTTTTT. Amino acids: CASSSSRIGGELFF.

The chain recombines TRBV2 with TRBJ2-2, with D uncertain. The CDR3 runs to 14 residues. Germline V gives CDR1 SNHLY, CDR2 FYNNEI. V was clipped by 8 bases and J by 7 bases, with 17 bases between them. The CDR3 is CASALLAGIGELFF. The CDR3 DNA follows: TGTGCCAGCGCCCTTTTGGCAGGAATCGGGGAGCTGTTTTTT.

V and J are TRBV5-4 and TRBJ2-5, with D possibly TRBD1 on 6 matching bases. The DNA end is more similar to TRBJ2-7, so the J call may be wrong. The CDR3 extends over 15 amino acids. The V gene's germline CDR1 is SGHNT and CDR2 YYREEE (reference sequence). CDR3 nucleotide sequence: TGTGCCAGCAGCTTCCCAGGGGAGCGGTACTACGAGCAGTACTTC. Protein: CASSFPGERYYEQYF.

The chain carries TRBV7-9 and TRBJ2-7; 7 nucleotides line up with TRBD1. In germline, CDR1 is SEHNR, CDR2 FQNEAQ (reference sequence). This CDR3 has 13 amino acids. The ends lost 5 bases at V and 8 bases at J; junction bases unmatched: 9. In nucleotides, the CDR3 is TGTGCCAGCAGCAGGGACAGAAAAGGCAAGCAGTACTTC. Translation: CASSRDRKGKQYF.

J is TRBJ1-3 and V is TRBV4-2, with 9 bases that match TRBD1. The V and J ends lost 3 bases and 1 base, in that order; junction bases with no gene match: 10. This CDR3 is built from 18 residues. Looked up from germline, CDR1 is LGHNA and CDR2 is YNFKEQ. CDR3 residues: CASSQDYRGQESGNTIYF. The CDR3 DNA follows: TGTGCCAGCAGCCAGGACTACAGGGGGCAAGAGTCTGGAAACACCATATATTTT.

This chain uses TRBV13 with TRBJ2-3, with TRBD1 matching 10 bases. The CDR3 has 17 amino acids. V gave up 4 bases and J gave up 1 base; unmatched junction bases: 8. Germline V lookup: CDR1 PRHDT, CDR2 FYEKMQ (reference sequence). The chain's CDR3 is CASSSKTGTGGTDTQYF. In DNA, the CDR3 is TGTGCCAGCAGCTCAAAAACCGGGACAGGGGGCACAGATACGCAGTATTTT.